Presented here are 21 T cell receptor beta chains from one specimen sequenced in a study of lymphopenia after photon versus proton radiotherapy. The protocol was immunoSEQ multiplex PCR, while the TCRdb copy is restricted to in-frame clones and leaves out a portion. The profile shows about 70,000 clones, just under 95% of them singletons. The sequencing here drew on peripheral blood, taken from a patient treated with photon-based radiotherapy. These receptors were collected from a woman aged 40 to 55 with cholangiocarcinoma.

The chain carries TRBV28 and TRBJ2-2, with unresolved D. This CDR3 spans 16 amino acids. V was shortened by 6 bases and J by 1 base, with 15 bases between the two germline ends. The germline V gene has CDR1 MDHEN and CDR2 SYDVKM. CDR3 loop: CASSPPVLRNTGELFF. CDR3 coding DNA: TGTGCCAGCAGCCCCCCCGTGCTAAGGAACACCGGGGAGCTGTTTTTT.

A single count supports this clone. The chain recombines TRBV7-9 with TRBJ1-2; D gene ambiguous. This CDR3 is 12 amino acids long. Germline CDR1 is SEHNR and CDR2 is FQNEAQ (reference sequence). V shed 5 bases and J shed 2 bases, with 6 bases lying between them. CDR3 coding DNA: TGTGCCAGCAGCCTGGACAACTATGGCTACACCTTC. Translated: CASSLDNYGYTF.

This clone was recorded once. The chain recombines TRBV2 with TRBJ1-1; tentative D call: TRBD1 (5 bases). V was trimmed by 7 bases and J by 5 bases, leaving 11 bases between them. Germline CDR1 reads SNHLY; CDR2 reads FYNNEI. The CDR3 loop spans 12 amino acids. The DNA for the CDR3 is TGTGCCAGCAATCAGGGTGGGACTGAAGCTTTCTTT. Translation: CASNQGGTEAFF. Based on the CDR3 plus reference TRBV2 and TRBJ1-1, the full variable domain is EPEVTQTPSHQVTQMGQEVILRCVPISNHLYFYWYRQILGQKVEFLVSFYNNEISEKSEIFDDQFSVERPDGSNFTLKIRSTKLEDSAMYFCASNQGGTEAFFGQGTRLTVV.

The chain recombines TRBV10-3 with TRBJ1-2, with D uncertain. This CDR3 contains 14 residues. The V gene lost 10 bases and the J gene lost 4 bases, with 19 bases spanning the gap. Germline CDR1 and CDR2: ENHRY and SYGVKD. The CDR3 sequence is CATFSDISSYGYTF. As DNA, the CDR3 is TGTGCCACCTTTTCCGACATTTCGTCCTATGGCTACACCTTC.

The chain is built from TRBV7-2 and TRBJ1-4; TRBD1 is a possible D gene (5 bases). V shed 2 bases and J shed 0 bases, with 10 bases lying between them. This CDR3 contains 16 residues. Germline CDR1 SGHTA, CDR2 FQGNSA. Here the CDR3 DNA reads TGTGCCAGCAGCTTATCGGGACCTGCAACTAATGAAAAACTGTTTTTT. Translated, it gives CASSLSGPATNEKLFF.

The J gene is TRBJ2-1, the V gene TRBV5-4, with TRBD1 matching 8 bases. The CDR3 is made up of 13 amino acids. The V gene's germline CDR1 is SGHNT and CDR2 YYREEE (reference sequence). V trimming: 6 bases; J trimming: 4 bases; junction bases outside the gene matches: 3. The CDR3 protein is CASIGQGYNEQFF. Here the CDR3 DNA reads TGTGCCAGCATCGGACAGGGTTACAATGAGCAGTTCTTC.

The V gene is TRBV7-2, the J gene TRBJ2-1; no reliable D call. This CDR3 is built from 14 residues. The V end was cut by 1 base, the J end by 6 bases, with 10 bases between. Germline V gene sequence: CDR1 SGHTA, CDR2 FQGNSA. CDR3 loop: CASSLEGRSNEQFF. CDR3 nucleotides: TGTGCCAGCAGCTTAGAGGGCCGGAGCAATGAGCAGTTCTTC.

Notes on this clone: This CDR3 is also generated by other DNA sequences in the sample. The gene calls are TRBV6-5 and TRBJ1-1; D is undetermined. With 2 bases removed from V and 4 bases from J, the gap between germline ends came to 8 bases. Germline loops: CDR1 MNHEY, CDR2 SVGAGI. CDR3 length: 13 residues. CDR3 region: CASSYGQATEAFF. CDR3 coding DNA: TGTGCCAGCAGTTACGGGCAGGCCACTGAAGCTTTCTTT.

The chain employs TRBV9 and TRBJ1-1, with D hard to call. CDR1 SGDLS and CDR2 YYNGEE come from the germline V gene. This CDR3 is built from 12 residues. V was clipped by 0 bases and J by 7 bases, with 7 bases between them. Here the CDR3 reads CASSVGVGEAFF. The DNA for the CDR3 is TGTGCCAGCAGCGTAGGGGTAGGTGAAGCTTTCTTT. The variable domain in full, completed from reference TRBV9 and TRBJ1-1, reads DSGVTQTPKHLITATGQRVTLRCSPRSGDLSVYWYQQSLDQGLQFLIQYYNGEERAKGNILERFSAQQFPDLHSELNLSSLELGDSALYFCASSVGVGEAFFGQGTRLTVV.

This chain connects TRBV4-1 to TRBJ2-5; D call uncertain. The V gene's germline CDR1 is MGHRA and CDR2 YSYEKL. This CDR3 region has 15 residues. The V gene lost 1 base and the J gene lost 4 bases, with 13 bases spanning the gap. CDR3 residues: CASSQGRWYRETQYF. The CDR3 nucleotides are TGCGCCAGCAGCCAAGGCAGGTGGTATAGAGAGACCCAGTACTTC.

The V call is TRBV9, the J call TRBJ2-1; possible D gene TRBD2, 5 bases. The CDR3 runs 15 residues. V shed 4 bases and J shed 8 bases, with 19 bases lying between them. Germline CDR1 is SGDLS and CDR2 is YYNGEE. As DNA, the CDR3 is TGTGCCAGCAGCCCTAGCCGCCACGGGGTAGATGAGCAGTTCTTC. Its protein is CASSPSRHGVDEQFF.

The chain is built from TRBV25-1 and TRBJ1-4; D unclear. Germline CDR1 and CDR2: MGHDK and SYGVNS. This CDR3 contains 16 residues. Trimming removed 6 bases at V and 3 bases at J, with 17 bases between. CDR3 nucleotides: TGTGCCAGCAGCGCAAGATCAAGTTACGCTAATGAAAAACTGTTTTTT. It encodes CASSARSSYANEKLFF.

V usage is TRBV11-2 and J usage is TRBJ2-5, with 11 bases aligning to TRBD2. The CDR3 has 15 residues. Germline loops: CDR1 SGHAT, CDR2 FQNNGV. Trimming at V came to 5 bases and at J to 5 bases, leaving 7 bases not matched to a gene. CDR3: CASSHTSGGGETQYF. CDR3 nucleotides: TGTGCCAGCAGCCACACTAGCGGGGGCGGGGAGACCCAGTACTTC.

The chain uses TRBV30 and TRBJ1-3; 10 bases agree with TRBD1. There are 13 residues in the CDR3. The germline gives CDR1 GTSNPN, CDR2 SVGIG (reference sequence). J gave up 2 bases and V 5 bases, and 0 bases lay outside the gene matches. CDR3 sequence reads: CAWGTGAGNTIYF. The CDR3 DNA sequence: TGTGCCTGGGGGACAGGGGCTGGAAACACCATATATTTT.

The rearrangement joins TRBV5-4 to TRBJ2-5, with 7 bases lining up with TRBD1. CDR1 and CDR2 from the germline V gene are SGHNT and YYREEE (reference sequence). The CDR3 has 15 amino acids. V was clipped by 4 bases and J by 5 bases; unmatched bases: 11. The CDR3 loop reads CASSRSGQLMETQYF. The CDR3, as DNA: TGTGCCAGCAGCCGATCGGGACAGTTGATGGAGACCCAGTACTTC.

The chain carries TRBV5-1 and TRBJ1-2; the D is unclear. The CDR3 has 14 residues. V was clipped by 6 bases and J by 0 bases, with 12 bases between them. Germline values: CDR1 SGHRS, CDR2 YFSETQ. The CDR3 bases are TGCGCCAGCACCTCAGGAGATGCTAACTATGGCTACACCTTC. Amino acids: CASTSGDANYGYTF.

V usage is TRBV28 and J usage is TRBJ1-5; no definite D call. The ends were cut back, 7 bases at V and 5 bases at J, with 12 bases in the middle. The V gene's germline CDR1 is MDHEN and CDR2 SYDVKM. The CDR3 runs to 13 residues. CDR3 amino acids: CASTLSKDQPQHF. CDR3 DNA: TGTGCCAGCACCCTCTCTAAGGATCAGCCCCAGCATTTT.

This chain joins TRBV7-2 and TRBJ1-1; 9 positions match TRBD1. The CDR3 runs 13 residues. V trimming: 5 bases; J trimming: 6 bases; junction bases outside the gene matches: 4. Per germline, CDR1 SGHTA and CDR2 FQGNSA. The CDR3 is CASSGRQGAEAFF. For the CDR3, the DNA is TGTGCCAGCAGCGGGAGACAGGGGGCTGAAGCTTTCTTT.

The CDR3 protein is CASSQRRGMNTEAFF. The CDR3 nucleotides are TGTGCCAGCAGCCAGAGGCGGGGGATGAACACTGAAGCTTTCTTT. This rearrangement joins TRBV5-6 to TRBJ1-1; tentatively, D is TRBD1 (5 bases). The germline V gene has CDR1 SGHDT and CDR2 YYEEEE. The length of the CDR3 is 15 residues. V was shortened by 4 bases and J by 0 bases, with 13 bases between the two germline ends.

The chain carries TRBV5-1 and TRBJ2-7; TRBD1 is a possible D gene (6 bases). Germline assignment: CDR1 SGHRS and CDR2 YFSETQ. Trimming left V 0 bases short and J 4 bases short, with 14 bases between. CDR3 size: 15 residues. The CDR3 region has the DNA TGCGCCAGCAGCTTGGAGTTTGGGACAAGATACGAGCAGTACTTC. As protein: CASSLEFGTRYEQYF.

This clone was counted a few times. The DNA for the CDR3 is TGTGCCAGCAGTTTGATTAAGGAGGTCGGAAACACCATATATTTT. Translated, it gives CASSLIKEVGNTIYF. V gene TRBV28 combines with J gene TRBJ1-3; D is ambiguous. The CDR3 totals 15 residues. The germline V gene encodes CDR1 MDHEN and CDR2 SYDVKM. V was shortened by 3 bases and J by 4 bases, with 13 bases between the two germline ends.